Sequencing of this T cell receptor (beta chain) was carried out in a study of blood T cell repertoires in COVID-19. Original processing methods: Reference gene primer amplification yielded estimated nucleated cell counts. Some clones are missing from TCRdb's copy, which holds only in-frame ones; the method was immunoSEQ multiplex PCR. V and J calls plus clone size are reproduced from that table; the DNA served to infer D and trimming. The sample yields over 300,000 clones, about 90% seen once. Trimming removed 4 bases at V and 2 bases at J, with 12 bases between. Germline CDR1 is LNHNV and CDR2 is YYDKDF (reference sequence). CDR3 size: 15 residues.

The sample consisted of peripheral blood. This rearrangement joins TRBV15 to TRBJ1-5; perhaps TRBD1 as D (5 bases). The clonotype comes from a man younger than 35 with active or convalescent COVID-19. The CDR3 loop reads CATSTGGAGNQPQHF. CDR3 bases: TGTGCCACCAGCACGGGGGGTGCCGGCAATCAGCCCCAGCATTTT.